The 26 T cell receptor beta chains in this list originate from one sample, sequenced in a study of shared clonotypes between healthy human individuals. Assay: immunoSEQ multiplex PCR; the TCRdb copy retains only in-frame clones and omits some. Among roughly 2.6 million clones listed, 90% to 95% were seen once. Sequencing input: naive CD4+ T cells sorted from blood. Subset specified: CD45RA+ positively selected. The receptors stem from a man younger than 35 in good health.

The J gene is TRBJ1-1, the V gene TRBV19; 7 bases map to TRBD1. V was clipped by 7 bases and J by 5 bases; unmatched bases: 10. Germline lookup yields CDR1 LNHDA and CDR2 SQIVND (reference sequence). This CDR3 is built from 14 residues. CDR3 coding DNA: TGTGCCAGTACCCTGACAGGGATTGGAACTGAAGCTTTCTTT. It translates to CASTLTGIGTEAFF.

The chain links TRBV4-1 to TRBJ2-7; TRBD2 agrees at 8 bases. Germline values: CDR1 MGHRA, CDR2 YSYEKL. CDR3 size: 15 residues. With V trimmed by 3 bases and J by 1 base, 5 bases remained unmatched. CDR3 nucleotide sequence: TGCGCCAGCAGCCAGCCTTTAGCGGGGTCCTACGAGCAGTACTTC. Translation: CASSQPLAGSYEQYF.

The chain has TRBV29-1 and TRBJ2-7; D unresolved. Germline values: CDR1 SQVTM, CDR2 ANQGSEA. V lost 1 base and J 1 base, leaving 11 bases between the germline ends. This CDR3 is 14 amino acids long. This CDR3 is CSVEVPPPSYEQYF. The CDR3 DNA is TGCAGCGTTGAAGTGCCCCCCCCATCCTACGAGCAGTACTTC.

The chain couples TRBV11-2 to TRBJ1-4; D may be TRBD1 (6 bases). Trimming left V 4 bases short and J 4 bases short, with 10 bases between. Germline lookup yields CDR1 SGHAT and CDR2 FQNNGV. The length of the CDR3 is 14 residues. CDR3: CASSWGHGNEKLFF. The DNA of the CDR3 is TGTGCCAGCAGCTGGGGACATGGTAATGAAAAACTGTTTTTT.

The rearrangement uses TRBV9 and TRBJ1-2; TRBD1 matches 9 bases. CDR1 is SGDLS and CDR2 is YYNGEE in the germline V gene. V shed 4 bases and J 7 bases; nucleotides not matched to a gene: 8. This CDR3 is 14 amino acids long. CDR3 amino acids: CASSTTQGALGYTF. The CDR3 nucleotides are TGTGCCAGCAGCACGACACAGGGGGCGCTTGGCTACACCTTC.

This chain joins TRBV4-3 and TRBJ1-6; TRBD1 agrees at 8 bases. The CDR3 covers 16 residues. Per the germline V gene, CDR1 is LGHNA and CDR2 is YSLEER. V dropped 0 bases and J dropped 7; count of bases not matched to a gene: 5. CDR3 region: CASSQDAGQGNSPLHF. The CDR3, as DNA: TGCGCCAGCAGCCAAGATGCCGGACAGGGCAATTCACCCCTCCACTTT.

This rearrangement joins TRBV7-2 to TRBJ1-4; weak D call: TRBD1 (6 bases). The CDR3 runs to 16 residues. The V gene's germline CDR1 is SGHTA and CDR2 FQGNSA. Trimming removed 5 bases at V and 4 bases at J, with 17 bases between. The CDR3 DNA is TGTGCCAGCAGCCCGGCTTGGGGGCTGGTTAATGAAAAACTGTTTTTT. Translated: CASSPAWGLVNEKLFF.

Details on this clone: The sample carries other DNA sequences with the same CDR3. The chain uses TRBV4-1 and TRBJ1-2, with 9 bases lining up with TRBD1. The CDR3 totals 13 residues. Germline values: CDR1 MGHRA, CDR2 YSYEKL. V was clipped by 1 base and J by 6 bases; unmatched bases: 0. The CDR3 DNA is TGCGCCAGCAGCCAAGGACAGGGGGATGGCTACACCTTC. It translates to CASSQGQGDGYTF.

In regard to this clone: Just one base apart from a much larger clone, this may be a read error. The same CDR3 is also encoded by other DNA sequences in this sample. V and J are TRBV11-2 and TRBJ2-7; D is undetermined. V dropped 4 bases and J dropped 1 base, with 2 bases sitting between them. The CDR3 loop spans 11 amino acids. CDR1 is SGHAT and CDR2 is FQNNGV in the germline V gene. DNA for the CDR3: TGTGCCAGCAGCTCTTCCTACGAGCAGTACTTC. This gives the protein CASSSSYEQYF. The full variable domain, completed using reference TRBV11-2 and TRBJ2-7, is EAGVAQSPRYKIIEKRQSVAFWCNPISGHATLYWYQQILGQGPKLLIQFQNNGVVDDSQLPKDRFSAERLKGVDSTLKIQPAKLEDSAVYLCASSSSYEQYFGPGTRLTVT.

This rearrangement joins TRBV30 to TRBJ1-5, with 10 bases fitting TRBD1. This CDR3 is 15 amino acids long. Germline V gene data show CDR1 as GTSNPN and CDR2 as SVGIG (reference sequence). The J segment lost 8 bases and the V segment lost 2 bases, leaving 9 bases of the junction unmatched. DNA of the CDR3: TGTGCCTGGAGTTCGGGACAGGGGCGGATTAAGCCCCAGCATTTT. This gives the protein CAWSSGQGRIKPQHF.

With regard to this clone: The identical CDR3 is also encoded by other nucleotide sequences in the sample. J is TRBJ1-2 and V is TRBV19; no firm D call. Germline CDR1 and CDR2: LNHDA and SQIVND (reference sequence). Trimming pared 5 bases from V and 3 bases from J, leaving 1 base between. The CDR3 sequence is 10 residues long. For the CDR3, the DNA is TGTGCCAGTAGTGACTATGGCTACACCTTC. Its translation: CASSDYGYTF.

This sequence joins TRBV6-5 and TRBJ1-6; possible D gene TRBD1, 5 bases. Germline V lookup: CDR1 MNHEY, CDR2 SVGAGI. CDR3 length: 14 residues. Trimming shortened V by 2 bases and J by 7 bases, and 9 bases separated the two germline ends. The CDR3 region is CASSYTGGNSPLHF. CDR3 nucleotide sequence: TGTGCCAGCAGTTACACAGGTGGAAATTCACCCCTCCACTTT.

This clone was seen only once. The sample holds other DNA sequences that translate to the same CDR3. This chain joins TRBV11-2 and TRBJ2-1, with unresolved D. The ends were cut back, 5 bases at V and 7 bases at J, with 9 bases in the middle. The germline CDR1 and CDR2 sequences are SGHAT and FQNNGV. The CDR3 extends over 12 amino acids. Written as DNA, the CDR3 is TGTGCCAGCAGCCTGAGCTGGAATGAGCAGTTCTTC. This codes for CASSLSWNEQFF.

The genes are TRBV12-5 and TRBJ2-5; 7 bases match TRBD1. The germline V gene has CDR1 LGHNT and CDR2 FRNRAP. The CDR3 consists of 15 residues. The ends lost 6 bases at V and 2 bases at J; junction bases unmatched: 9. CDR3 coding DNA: TGTGCTAGTGGCATTACGGACAGGCGACAAGAGACCCAGTACTTC. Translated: CASGITDRRQETQYF.

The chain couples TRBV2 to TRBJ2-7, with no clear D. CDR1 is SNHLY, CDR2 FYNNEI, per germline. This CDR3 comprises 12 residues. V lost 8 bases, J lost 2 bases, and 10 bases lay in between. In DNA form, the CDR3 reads TGTGCCAGCGGGCAGCTCACCTACGAGCAGTACTTC. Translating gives CASGQLTYEQYF.

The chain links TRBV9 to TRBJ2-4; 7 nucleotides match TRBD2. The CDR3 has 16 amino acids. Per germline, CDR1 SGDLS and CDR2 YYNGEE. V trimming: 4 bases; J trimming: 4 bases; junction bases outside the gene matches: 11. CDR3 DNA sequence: TGTGCCAGCAGCTATGGAGGGCGGGAGATTAAAAACATTCAGTACTTC. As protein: CASSYGGREIKNIQYF. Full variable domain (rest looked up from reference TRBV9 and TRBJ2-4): DSGVTQTPKHLITATGQRVTLRCSPRSGDLSVYWYQQSLDQGLQFLIQYYNGEERAKGNILERFSAQQFPDLHSELNLSSLELGDSALYFCASSYGGREIKNIQYFGAGTRLSVL.

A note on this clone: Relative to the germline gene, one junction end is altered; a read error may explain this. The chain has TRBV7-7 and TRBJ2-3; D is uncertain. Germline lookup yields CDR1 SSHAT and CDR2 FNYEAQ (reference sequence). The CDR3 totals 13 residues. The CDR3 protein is CASSLDRLDTQYF. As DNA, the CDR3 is TGTGCTAGCAGCTTAGATCGGCTAGATACGCAGTATTTT.

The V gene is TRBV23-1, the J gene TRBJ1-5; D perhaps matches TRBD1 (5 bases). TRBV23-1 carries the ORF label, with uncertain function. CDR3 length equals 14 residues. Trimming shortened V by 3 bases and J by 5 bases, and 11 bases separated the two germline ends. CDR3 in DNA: TGCGCCAGCAGTCACGGGGCGTGTGATCAGCCCCAGCATTTT. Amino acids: CASSHGACDQPQHF.

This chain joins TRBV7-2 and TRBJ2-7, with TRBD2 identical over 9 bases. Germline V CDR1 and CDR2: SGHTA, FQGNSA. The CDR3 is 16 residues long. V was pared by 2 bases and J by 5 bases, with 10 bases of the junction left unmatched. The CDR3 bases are TGTGCCAGCAGCTTATCCGCTAGCGGGACTTGGAACGAGCAGTACTTC. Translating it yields CASSLSASGTWNEQYF. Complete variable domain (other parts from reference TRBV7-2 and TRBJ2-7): GAGVSQSPSNKVTEKGKDVELRCDPISGHTALYWYRQSLGQGLEFLIYFQGNSAPDKSGLPSDRFSAERTGGSVSTLTIQRTQQEDSAVYLCASSLSASGTWNEQYFGPGTRLTVT.

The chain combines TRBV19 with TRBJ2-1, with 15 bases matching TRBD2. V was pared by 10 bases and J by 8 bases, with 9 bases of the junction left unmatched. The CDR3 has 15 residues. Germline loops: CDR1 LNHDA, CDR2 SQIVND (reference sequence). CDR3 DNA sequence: TGTGCCACCCGGACTAGCGGGAGGGTGGGGGATGAGCAGTTCTTC. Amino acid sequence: CATRTSGRVGDEQFF.

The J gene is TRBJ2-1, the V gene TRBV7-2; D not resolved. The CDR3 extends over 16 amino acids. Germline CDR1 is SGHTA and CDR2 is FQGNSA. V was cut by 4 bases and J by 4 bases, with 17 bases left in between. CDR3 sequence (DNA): TGTGCCAGCAGCTCCCGGTTGACGGCCCCTTACAATGAGCAGTTCTTC. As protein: CASSSRLTAPYNEQFF. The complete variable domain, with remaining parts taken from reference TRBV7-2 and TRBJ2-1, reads GAGVSQSPSNKVTEKGKDVELRCDPISGHTALYWYRQSLGQGLEFLIYFQGNSAPDKSGLPSDRFSAERTGGSVSTLTIQRTQQEDSAVYLCASSSRLTAPYNEQFFGPGTRLTVL.

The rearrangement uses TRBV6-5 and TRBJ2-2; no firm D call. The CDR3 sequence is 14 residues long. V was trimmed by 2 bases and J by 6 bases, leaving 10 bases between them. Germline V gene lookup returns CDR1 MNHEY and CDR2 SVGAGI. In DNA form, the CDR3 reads TGTGCCAGCAGTTACGGTCATCTCTCCGGGGAGCTGTTTTTT. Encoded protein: CASSYGHLSGELFF.

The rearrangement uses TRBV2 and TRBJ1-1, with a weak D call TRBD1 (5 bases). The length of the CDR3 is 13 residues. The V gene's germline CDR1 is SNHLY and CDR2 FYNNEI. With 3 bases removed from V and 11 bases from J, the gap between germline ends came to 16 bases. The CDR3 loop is CASSESSSPGAFF. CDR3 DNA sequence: TGTGCCAGCAGTGAGTCGTCGTCCCCAGGGGCTTTCTTT.

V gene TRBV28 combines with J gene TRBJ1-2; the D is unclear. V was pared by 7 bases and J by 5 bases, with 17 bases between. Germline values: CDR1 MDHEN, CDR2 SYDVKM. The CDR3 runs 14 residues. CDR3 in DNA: TGTGCCAGCACCCCCCAACAGTCTGGTTATGGCTACACCTTC. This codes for CASTPQQSGYGYTF.

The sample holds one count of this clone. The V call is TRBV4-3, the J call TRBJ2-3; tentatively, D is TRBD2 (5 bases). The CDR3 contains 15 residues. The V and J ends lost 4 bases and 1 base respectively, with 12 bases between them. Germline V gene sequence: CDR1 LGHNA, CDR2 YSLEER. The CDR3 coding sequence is TGCGCCAGCAGCCGGCGGGTGAGCGGCACAGATACGCAGTATTTT. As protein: CASSRRVSGTDTQYF.

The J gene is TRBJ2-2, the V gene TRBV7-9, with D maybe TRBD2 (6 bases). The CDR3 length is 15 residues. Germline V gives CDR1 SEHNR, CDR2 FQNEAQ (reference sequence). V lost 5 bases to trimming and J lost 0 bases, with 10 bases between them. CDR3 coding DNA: TGTGCCAGCAGCCGTAGCGGAGCGAACACCGGGGAGCTGTTTTTT. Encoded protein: CASSRSGANTGELFF.